The 21 T cell receptor beta chains below come from one sample, sequenced in a study of glioma-infiltrating T cells. Using RNA template, CDR3s of TCR alpha and beta were amplified with iRepertoire arm-PCR. One entry per CDR3 protein, called by TCRdb with MiXCR from the multiplex PCR reads. Counted here are about 140,000 distinct CDR3 sequences, 39% occurring once; the ten biggest clones make up roughly a fifth. The specimen was glioma tissue, nonneoplastic brain tissue, or PBMCs (not recorded which). The source is a human donor with low-grade glioma or glioblastoma, undergoing nonglioma brain surgery, or in good health (not recorded which).

For this clonotype: An end of the junction differs from the germline gene, which may be a read error. The chain carries TRBV4-2 and TRBJ2-3; the D is unclear. This CDR3 region has 16 residues. CDR1 is LGHNA, CDR2 YNFKEQ, per germline. The CDR3 region is CARSQVGAPSTDTQYF. The CDR3 DNA reads as TGTGCCAGAAGCCAAGTTGGAGCCCCTAGCACAGATACGCAGTATTTT.

The chain employs TRBV11-2 and TRBJ2-7, with no clear D. V lost 1 base, J lost 2 bases, and 12 bases lay in between. There are 15 residues in the CDR3. The germline V gene has CDR1 SGHAT and CDR2 FQNNGV. The CDR3 DNA follows: TGTGCCAGCAGCTTAGGAGTTTCCCGTACCTACGAGCAGTACTTC. Translation gives CASSLGVSRTYEQYF.

V is TRBV12-3 or TRBV12-4 and J is TRBJ1-5, with unresolved D. V was pared by 5 bases and J by 0 bases, with 8 bases between. This CDR3 spans 14 amino acids. CDR3 nucleotide sequence: TGTGCCAGCAGTACCCAGGATAGCAATCAGCCCCAGCATTTT. Protein: CASSTQDSNQPQHF.

This sequence joins TRBV20-1 and TRBJ2-7, with a tentative D call TRBD1 (5 bases). The CDR3 contains 14 residues. V lost 1 base and J 2 bases, leaving 12 bases between the germline ends. The germline V gene has CDR1 DFQATT and CDR2 SNEGSKA (reference sequence). The DNA of the CDR3 is TGCAGTGCTAGAGGACAGTCCTCCGCCTACGAGCAGTACTTC. Amino acid sequence: CSARGQSSAYEQYF.

This rearrangement joins TRBV7-2 to TRBJ1-2, with TRBD1 matching over 12 bases. The CDR3 covers 17 residues. CDR1 and CDR2 from the germline V gene are SGHTA and FQGNSA. With 5 bases clipped from V and 6 bases from J, the junction kept 13 bases outside the gene matches. The CDR3 reads CASSAGTGGVGSHGYTF. The CDR3 bases are TGTGCCAGCAGCGCTGGGACAGGGGGCGTTGGGTCCCATGGCTACACCTTC.

This clonotype was seen at least ten times. This chain links TRBV2 with TRBJ1-5; D is possibly TRBD1 (5 bases). This CDR3 region has 13 residues. Germline values: CDR1 SNHLY, CDR2 FYNNEI. The ends were cut back, 3 bases at V and 5 bases at J, with 8 bases in the middle. CDR3 protein: CASSDEGHQPQHF. CDR3 DNA: TGTGCCAGCAGTGATGAGGGACATCAGCCCCAGCATTTT.

The chain combines TRBV6-6 with TRBJ1-6; D unresolved. Germline CDR1 and CDR2: MNHNY and SVGAGI (reference sequence). V dropped 2 bases and J dropped 11 bases, with 16 bases sitting between them. The CDR3 spans 15 residues. In nucleotides, the CDR3 is TGTGCCAGCAGTTACCGCAAGGGTCCAGGTCCACCCCTCCACTTT. This sequence encodes CASSYRKGPGPPLHF.

The rearrangement links TRBV6-1 to TRBJ1-1; TRBD1 matches 8 bases. V lost 9 bases, J lost 2 bases, and 8 bases stayed unmatched. Germline CDR1 and CDR2: MNHNS and SASEGT. The CDR3 length is 14 residues. DNA of the CDR3: TGTGCCAGTTATACCGGGACAGGCAACACTGAAGCTTTCTTT. Encoded protein: CASYTGTGNTEAFF.

The chain joins TRBV2 to TRBJ2-3; 14 positions match TRBD2. Losses at the gene ends were 5 bases for V and 4 bases for J; bases not matched to a gene: 5. This CDR3 has 16 amino acids. The germline V gene encodes CDR1 SNHLY and CDR2 FYNNEI. The CDR3 spells CASSSGLAGGSDTQYF. DNA for the CDR3: TGTGCCAGCAGTTCCGGACTAGCGGGAGGATCAGATACGCAGTATTTT.

The chain links TRBV6-6 to TRBJ1-6; TRBD1 is a possible D gene (5 bases). The CDR3 runs 15 residues. Germline V gene lookup returns CDR1 MNHNY and CDR2 SVGAGI (reference sequence). With 0 bases removed from V and 5 bases from J, the gap between germline ends came to 8 bases. The DNA of the CDR3 is TGTGCCAGCAGTTACTCGGGACGGAATAATTCACCCCTCCACTTT. Amino acid sequence: CASSYSGRNNSPLHF.

This chain links TRBV20-1 with TRBJ1-1; 7 nucleotides line up with TRBD1. The CDR3 sequence is 11 residues long. Germline V CDR1 and CDR2: DFQATT, SNEGSKA (reference sequence). With 1 base clipped from V and 8 bases from J, the junction kept 1 base outside the gene matches. CDR3: CSARGDSEAFF. DNA of the CDR3: TGCAGTGCTAGAGGGGACAGCGAAGCTTTCTTT.

The chain has TRBV7-9 and TRBJ2-3; D is ambiguous. Trimming took off 1 base at V and 3 bases at J, with 11 bases between the two ends. The CDR3 totals 15 residues. Germline V gene sequence: CDR1 SEHNR, CDR2 FQNEAQ (reference sequence). CDR3 loop: CASSLEACVTDTQYF. The CDR3 coding sequence is TGTGCCAGCAGCTTAGAGGCCTGCGTAACAGATACGCAGTATTTT.

V is TRBV4-1 and J is TRBJ1-1; no reliable D call. This CDR3 comprises 14 residues. With 2 bases removed from V and 8 bases from J, the gap between germline ends came to 15 bases. The germline V gene encodes CDR1 MGHRA and CDR2 YSYEKL. CDR3 DNA sequence: TGCGCCAGCAGCCAAAGTACGACCCAACAGGAAGCTTTCTTT. Protein product: CASSQSTTQQEAFF.

The J gene is TRBJ1-1, the V gene TRBV28; D ambiguous. Per the germline V gene, CDR1 is MDHEN and CDR2 is SYDVKM. The CDR3 is made up of 12 amino acids. Trimming cost V 6 bases and J 4 bases, with 9 bases left between them. The CDR3 coding sequence is TGTGCCAGCAGCTCGGATATCACTGAAGCTTTCTTT. It yields the protein CASSSDITEAFF.

In the case of this clonotype: Sequence at one end of the junction differs from germline and may be a read error. The rearrangement links TRBV28 to TRBJ2-7, with 7 bases that match TRBD1. This CDR3 has 14 residues. Germline V gene sequence: CDR1 MDHEN, CDR2 SYDVKM. The chain's CDR3 is CASSLGQPPYERYF. The CDR3 DNA sequence: TGTGCCAGCAGTTTGGGACAGCCGCCCTACGAGCGGTACTTC.

This clonotype showed up just a few times. The V and J genes are TRBV7-8 and TRBJ2-5; maybe TRBD2 (6 bases). Trimming cost V 3 bases and J 3 bases, with 11 bases left between them. CDR1 is SGHVS, CDR2 FQNEAQ, per germline. This CDR3 has 14 residues. The CDR3 is CASSFDSGKETQYF. The CDR3 DNA reads TGTGCCAGCAGCTTCGATAGCGGCAAAGAGACCCAGTACTTC.

The chain joins TRBV6-2 or TRBV6-3 to TRBJ2-2; D unclear. Trimming stripped 4 bases from V and 4 bases from J, with 7 bases between. CDR1 is MNHEY, CDR2 SVGEGT, per germline. CDR3 length equals 13 residues. The CDR3 DNA follows: TGTGCCAGCAGTTCCGGCCCCACCGGGGAGCTGTTTTTT. Protein: CASSSGPTGELFF.

The chain combines TRBV6-2 or TRBV6-3 with TRBJ2-1; TRBD2 matches 12 bases. CDR3 length: 15 residues. Germline V lookup: CDR1 MNHEY, CDR2 SVGEGT. Trimming removed 6 bases from V and 3 bases from J; junction bases left unmatched: 3. CDR3 sequence (DNA): TGTGCCAGCAGGTCTAGCGGGAGGGTCTACAATGAGCAGTTCTTC. It codes for CASRSSGRVYNEQFF.

This clonotype was seen at least ten times. The chain joins TRBV20-1 to TRBJ2-3; D perhaps matches TRBD1 (5 bases). This CDR3 is built from 12 residues. V was pared by 8 bases and J by 5 bases, with 14 bases between. Looked up from germline, CDR1 is DFQATT and CDR2 is SNEGSKA (reference sequence). The CDR3 nucleotides are TGCAGTATTGCCAGGGCTCAAGATACGCAGTATTTT. Protein sequence: CSIARAQDTQYF.

This clonotype was picked up a small number of times. The gene calls are TRBV28 and TRBJ2-3, with D perhaps assigned TRBD1 or TRBD2 (6 bases each). The CDR3 sequence is 13 residues long. Germline V gives CDR1 MDHEN, CDR2 SYDVKM. V lost 8 bases, J lost 3 bases, and 12 bases lay in between. The CDR3 nucleotides read TGTGCCAGCGAGGGGGGTCCTACAGATACGCAGTATTTT. The encoded protein is CASEGGPTDTQYF. Full variable domain (missing parts from reference TRBV28 and TRBJ2-3): DVKVTQSSRYLVKRTGEKVFLECVQDMDHENMFWYRQDPGLGLRLIYFSYDVKMKEKGDIPEGYSVSREKKERFSLILESASTNQTSMYLCASEGGPTDTQYFGPGTRLTVL.

The rearrangement uses TRBV7-9 and TRBJ1-1; D is unresolved. Germline-derived CDR1 and CDR2 are SEHNR and FQNEAQ (reference sequence). V lost 1 base to trimming and J lost 3 bases, with 15 bases between them. The CDR3 contains 16 residues. The CDR3 nucleotides read TGTGCCAGCAGCTTAGAGATGGGGTCACATGACACTGAAGCTTTCTTT. As protein: CASSLEMGSHDTEAFF.